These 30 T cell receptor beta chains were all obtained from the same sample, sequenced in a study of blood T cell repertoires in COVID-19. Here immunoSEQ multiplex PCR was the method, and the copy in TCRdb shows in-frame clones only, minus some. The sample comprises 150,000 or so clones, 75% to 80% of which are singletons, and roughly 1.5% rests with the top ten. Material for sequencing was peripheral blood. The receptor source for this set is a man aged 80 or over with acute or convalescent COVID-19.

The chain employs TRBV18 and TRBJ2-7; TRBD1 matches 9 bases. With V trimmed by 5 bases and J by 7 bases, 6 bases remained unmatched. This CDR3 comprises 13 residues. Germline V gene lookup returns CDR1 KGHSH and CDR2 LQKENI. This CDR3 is CASSTTGTGEQYV. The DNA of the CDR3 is TGTGCCAGCTCAACGACAGGGACAGGGGAGCAGTACGTC.

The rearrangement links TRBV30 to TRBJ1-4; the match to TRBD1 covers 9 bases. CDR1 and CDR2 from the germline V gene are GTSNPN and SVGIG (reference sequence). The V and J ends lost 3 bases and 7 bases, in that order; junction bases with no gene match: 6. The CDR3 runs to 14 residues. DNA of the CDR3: TGTGCCTGGAGGTTACAGGGGGCAAGTGAAAAACTGTTTTTT. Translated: CAWRLQGASEKLFF.

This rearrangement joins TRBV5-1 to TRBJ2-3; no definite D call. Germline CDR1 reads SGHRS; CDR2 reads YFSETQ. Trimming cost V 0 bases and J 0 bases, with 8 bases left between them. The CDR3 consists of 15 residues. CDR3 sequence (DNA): TGCGCCAGCAGCTTGGGAGGTCCTAGCACAGATACGCAGTATTTT. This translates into CASSLGGPSTDTQYF.

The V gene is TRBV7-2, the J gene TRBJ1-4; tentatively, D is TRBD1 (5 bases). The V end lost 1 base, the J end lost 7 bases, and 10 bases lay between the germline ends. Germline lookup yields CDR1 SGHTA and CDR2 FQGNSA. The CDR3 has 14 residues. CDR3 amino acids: CASSLVGGTEKLFF. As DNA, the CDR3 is TGTGCCAGCAGCTTAGTCGGGGGGACTGAAAAACTGTTTTTT.

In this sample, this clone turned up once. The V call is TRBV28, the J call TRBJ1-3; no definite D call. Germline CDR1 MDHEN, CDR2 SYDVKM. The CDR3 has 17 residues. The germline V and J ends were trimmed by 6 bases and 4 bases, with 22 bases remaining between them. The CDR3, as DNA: TGTGCCAGCAGGCCCGACCTCGGGTTGGCAACGGGAAACACCATATATTTT. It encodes CASRPDLGLATGNTIYF.

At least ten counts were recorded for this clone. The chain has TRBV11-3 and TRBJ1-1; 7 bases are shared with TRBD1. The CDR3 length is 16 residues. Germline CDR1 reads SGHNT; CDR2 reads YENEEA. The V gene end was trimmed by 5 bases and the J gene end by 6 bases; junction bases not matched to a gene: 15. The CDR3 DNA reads TGTGCCAGCAGCCGCGGGGGGCCAGGGGGTCTCGCTGAAGCTTTCTTT. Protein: CASSRGGPGGLAEAFF.

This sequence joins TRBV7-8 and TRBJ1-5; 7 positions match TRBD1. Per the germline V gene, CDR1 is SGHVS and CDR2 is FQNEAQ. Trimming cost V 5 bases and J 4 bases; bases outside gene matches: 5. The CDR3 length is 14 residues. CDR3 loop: CASSRDRVNQPQHF. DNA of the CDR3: TGTGCCAGCAGCCGAGACAGGGTAAATCAGCCCCAGCATTTT.

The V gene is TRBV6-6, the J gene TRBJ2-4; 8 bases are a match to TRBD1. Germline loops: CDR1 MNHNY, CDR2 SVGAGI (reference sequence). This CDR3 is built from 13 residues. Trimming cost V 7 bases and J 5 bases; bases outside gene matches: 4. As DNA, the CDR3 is TGTGCCAGCACCGGACAGGGCCAAAACATTCAGTACTTC. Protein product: CASTGQGQNIQYF.

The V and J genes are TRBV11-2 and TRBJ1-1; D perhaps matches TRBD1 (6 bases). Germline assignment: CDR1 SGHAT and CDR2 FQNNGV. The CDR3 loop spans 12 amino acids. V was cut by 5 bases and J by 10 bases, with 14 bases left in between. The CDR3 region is CASSRGGNRAFF. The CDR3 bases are TGTGCCAGCAGCCGGGGGGGCAACCGAGCTTTCTTT. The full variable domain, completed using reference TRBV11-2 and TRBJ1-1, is EAGVAQSPRYKIIEKRQSVAFWCNPISGHATLYWYQQILGQGPKLLIQFQNNGVVDDSQLPKDRFSAERLKGVDSTLKIQPAKLEDSAVYLCASSRGGNRAFFGQGTRLTVV.

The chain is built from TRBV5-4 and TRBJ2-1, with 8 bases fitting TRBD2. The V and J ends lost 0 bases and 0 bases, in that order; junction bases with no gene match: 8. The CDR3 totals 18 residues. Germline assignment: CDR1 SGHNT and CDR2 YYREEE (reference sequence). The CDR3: CASSLGSGGTSSYNEQFF. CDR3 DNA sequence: TGTGCCAGCAGCTTGGGAAGCGGGGGTACTAGCTCCTACAATGAGCAGTTCTTC.

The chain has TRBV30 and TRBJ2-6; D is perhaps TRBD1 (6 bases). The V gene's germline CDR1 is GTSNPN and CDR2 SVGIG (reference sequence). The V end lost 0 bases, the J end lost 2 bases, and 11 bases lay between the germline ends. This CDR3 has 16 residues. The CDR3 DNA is TGTGCCTGGAGTGTGATAAGGACAGCTGGGGCCAACGTCCTGACTTTC. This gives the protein CAWSVIRTAGANVLTF.

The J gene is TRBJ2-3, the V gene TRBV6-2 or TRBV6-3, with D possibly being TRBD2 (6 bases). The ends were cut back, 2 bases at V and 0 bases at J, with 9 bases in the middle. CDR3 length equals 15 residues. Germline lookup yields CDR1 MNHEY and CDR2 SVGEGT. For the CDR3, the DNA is TGTGCCAGCAGTTACGGCGGGACTAGCACAGATACGCAGTATTTT. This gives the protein CASSYGGTSTDTQYF.

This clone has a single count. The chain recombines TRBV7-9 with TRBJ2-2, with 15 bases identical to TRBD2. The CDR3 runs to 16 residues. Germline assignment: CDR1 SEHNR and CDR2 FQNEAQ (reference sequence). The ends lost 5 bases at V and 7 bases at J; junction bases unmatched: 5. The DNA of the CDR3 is TGTGCCAGCAGCCGGGGACTAGCGGGGGGCGTCGGGGAGCTGTTTTTT. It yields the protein CASSRGLAGGVGELFF.

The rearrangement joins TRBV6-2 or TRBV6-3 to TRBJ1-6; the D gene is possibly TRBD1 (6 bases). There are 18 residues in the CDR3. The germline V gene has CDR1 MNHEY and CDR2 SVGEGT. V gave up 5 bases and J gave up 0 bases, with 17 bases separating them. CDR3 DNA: TGTGCCAGCAGTGGGACGACAGGACCTAGCTCCTATAATTCACCCCTCCACTTT. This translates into CASSGTTGPSSYNSPLHF.

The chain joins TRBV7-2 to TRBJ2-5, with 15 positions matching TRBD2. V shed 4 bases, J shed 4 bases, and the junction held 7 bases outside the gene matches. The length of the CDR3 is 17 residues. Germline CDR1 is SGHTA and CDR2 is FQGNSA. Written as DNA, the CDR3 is TGTGCCAGCAGCTGGACTAGCGGGGGGGAACCTGGAGAGACCCAGTACTTC. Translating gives CASSWTSGGEPGETQYF.

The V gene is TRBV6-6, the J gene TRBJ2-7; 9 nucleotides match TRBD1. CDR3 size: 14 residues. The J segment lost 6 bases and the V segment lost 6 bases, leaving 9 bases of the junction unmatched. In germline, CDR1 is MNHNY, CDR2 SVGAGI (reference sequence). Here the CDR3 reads CASSRRQGGGEQYV. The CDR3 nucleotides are TGTGCCAGCAGCCGAAGACAGGGGGGGGGCGAGCAGTACGTC.

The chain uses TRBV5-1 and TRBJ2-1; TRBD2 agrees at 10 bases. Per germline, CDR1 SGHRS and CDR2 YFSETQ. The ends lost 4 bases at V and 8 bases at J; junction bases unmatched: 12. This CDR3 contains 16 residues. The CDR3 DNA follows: TGCGCCAGCAGCCCAATCCCGGGACTAGCGACGGATGAGCAGTTCTTC. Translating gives CASSPIPGLATDEQFF.

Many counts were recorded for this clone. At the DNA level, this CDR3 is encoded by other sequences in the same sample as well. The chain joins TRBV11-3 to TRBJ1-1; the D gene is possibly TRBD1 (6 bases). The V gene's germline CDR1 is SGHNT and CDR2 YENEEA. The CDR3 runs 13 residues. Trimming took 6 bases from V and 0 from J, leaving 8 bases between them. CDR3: CASSDRLNTEAFF. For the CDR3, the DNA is TGTGCCAGCAGTGACAGGCTGAACACTGAAGCTTTCTTT.

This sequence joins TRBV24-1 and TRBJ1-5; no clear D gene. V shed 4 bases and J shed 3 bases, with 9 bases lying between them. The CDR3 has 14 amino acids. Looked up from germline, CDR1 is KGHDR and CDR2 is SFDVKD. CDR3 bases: TGTGCCACCAGTGACCCGAGTACCAATCAGCCCCAGCATTTT. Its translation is CATSDPSTNQPQHF.

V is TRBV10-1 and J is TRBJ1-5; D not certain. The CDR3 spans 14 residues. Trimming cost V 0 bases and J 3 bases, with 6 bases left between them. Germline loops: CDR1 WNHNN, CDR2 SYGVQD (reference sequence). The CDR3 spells CASSESGTNQPQHF. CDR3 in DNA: TGCGCCAGCAGTGAGTCCGGTACCAATCAGCCCCAGCATTTT.

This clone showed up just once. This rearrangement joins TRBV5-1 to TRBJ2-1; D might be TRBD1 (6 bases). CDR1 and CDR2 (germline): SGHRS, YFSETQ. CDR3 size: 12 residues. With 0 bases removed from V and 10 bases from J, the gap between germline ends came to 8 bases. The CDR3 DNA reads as TGCGCCAGCAGCTTGGGACAGGACGAGCAGTTCTTC. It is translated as CASSLGQDEQFF.

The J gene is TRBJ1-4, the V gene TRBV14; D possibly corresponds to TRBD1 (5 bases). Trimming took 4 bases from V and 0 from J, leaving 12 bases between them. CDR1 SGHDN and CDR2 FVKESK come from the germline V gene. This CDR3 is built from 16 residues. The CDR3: CASSLSGGATNEKLFF. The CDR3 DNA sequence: TGTGCCAGCAGCCTCAGCGGAGGGGCAACTAATGAAAAACTGTTTTTT.

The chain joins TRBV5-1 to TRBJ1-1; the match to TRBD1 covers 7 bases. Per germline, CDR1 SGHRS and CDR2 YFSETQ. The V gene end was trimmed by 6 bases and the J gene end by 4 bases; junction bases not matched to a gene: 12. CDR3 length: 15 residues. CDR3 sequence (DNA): TGCGCCAGCACAGGAACAGGGGTTCTTGGCACTGAAGCTTTCTTT. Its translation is CASTGTGVLGTEAFF.

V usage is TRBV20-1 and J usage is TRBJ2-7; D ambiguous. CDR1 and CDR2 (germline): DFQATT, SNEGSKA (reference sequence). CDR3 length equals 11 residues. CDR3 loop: CSALLSYEQYF. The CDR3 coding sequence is TGCAGCGCCCTACTTTCCTACGAGCAGTACTTC.

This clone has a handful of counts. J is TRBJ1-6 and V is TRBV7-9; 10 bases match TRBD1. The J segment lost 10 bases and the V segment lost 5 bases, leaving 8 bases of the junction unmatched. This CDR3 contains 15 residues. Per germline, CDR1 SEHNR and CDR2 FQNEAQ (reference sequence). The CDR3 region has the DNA TGTGCCAGCAGCCTCTGGACAGGGGGAAACTCACCCCTCCACTTT. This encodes CASSLWTGGNSPLHF.

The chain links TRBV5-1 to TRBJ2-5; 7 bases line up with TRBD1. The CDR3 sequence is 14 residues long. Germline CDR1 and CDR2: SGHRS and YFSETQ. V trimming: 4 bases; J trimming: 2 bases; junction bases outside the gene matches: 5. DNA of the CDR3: TGCGCCAGCAGCCGACCGGGACAGCAAGAGACCCAGTACTTC. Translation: CASSRPGQQETQYF. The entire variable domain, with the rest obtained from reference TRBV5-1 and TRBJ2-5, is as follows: KAGVTQTPRYLIKTRGQQVTLSCSPISGHRSVSWYQQTPGQGLQFLFEYFSETQRNKGNFPGRFSGRQFSNSRSEMNVSTLELGDSALYLCASSRPGQQETQYFGPGTRLLVL.

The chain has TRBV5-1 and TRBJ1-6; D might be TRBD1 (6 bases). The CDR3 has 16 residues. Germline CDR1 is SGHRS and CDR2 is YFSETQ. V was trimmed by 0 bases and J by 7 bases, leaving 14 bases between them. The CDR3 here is CASSLDGGGGNSPLHF. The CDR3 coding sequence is TGCGCCAGCAGCTTGGATGGAGGGGGGGGGAATTCACCCCTCCACTTT.

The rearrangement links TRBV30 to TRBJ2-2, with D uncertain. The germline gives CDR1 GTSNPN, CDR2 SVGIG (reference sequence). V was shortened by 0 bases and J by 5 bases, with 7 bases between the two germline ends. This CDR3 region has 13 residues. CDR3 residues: CAWSVPETGELFF. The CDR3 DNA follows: TGTGCCTGGAGTGTACCCGAGACCGGGGAGCTGTTTTTT.

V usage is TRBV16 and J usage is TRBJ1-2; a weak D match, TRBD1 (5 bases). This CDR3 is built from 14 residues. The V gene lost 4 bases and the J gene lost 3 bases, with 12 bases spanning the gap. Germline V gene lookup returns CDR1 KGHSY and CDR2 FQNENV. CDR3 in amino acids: CASSLLGGDYGYTF. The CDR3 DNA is TGTGCCAGCAGCCTCCTTGGGGGGGACTATGGCTACACCTTC.

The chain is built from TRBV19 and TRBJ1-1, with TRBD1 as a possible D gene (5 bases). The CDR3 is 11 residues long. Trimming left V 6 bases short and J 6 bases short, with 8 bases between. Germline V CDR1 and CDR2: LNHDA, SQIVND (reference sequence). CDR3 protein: CASRWGAEAFF. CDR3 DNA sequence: TGTGCCAGTAGGTGGGGGGCTGAAGCTTTCTTT.